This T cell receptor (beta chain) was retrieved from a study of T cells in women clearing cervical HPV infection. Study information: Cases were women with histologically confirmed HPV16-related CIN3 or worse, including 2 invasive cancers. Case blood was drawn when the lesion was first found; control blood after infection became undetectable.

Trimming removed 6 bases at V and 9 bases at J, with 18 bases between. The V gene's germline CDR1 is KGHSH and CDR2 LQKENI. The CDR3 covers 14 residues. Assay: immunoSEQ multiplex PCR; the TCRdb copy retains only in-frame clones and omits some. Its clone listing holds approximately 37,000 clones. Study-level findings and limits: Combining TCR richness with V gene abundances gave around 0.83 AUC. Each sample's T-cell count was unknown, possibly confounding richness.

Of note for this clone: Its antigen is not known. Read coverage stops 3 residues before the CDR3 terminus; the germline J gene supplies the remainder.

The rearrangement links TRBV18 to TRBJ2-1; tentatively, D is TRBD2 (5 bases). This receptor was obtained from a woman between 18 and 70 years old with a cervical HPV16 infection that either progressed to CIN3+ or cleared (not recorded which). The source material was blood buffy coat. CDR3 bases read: TGTGCCAGCTCCCCCACGGGCAGTCGGGGTGAG. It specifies CASSPTGSRGE. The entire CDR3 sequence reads CASSPTGSRGEQFF.